The 19 T cell receptor beta chains below come from one sample, sequenced in a study of patients and donors after allogeneic stem cell transplantation. TCRdb ran MiXCR on the RT-PCR reads and lists one entry per CDR3 protein. This sample yields 390,000 or so distinct CDR3 sequences, of which around 16% are seen a single time; about 7% belongs to the top ten. Sequencing was performed on blood, either unsorted or a sorted T cell fraction (not recorded which). Receptor source: a human donor who was either an allogeneic HSCT recipient or a stem cell or donor lymphocyte infusion donor (not recorded which). It is not recorded whose cells these are; they may come from a transplant donor.

The J gene is TRBJ2-1, the V gene TRBV12-3 or TRBV12-4, with 10 bases aligning to TRBD2. The CDR3 has 18 amino acids. V trimming: 3 bases; J trimming: 4 bases; junction bases outside the gene matches: 12. This chain's CDR3 is CASSFSSGRPPLYNEQFF. The DNA for the CDR3 is TGTGCCAGCAGTTTTTCTAGCGGGAGACCGCCACTTTACAATGAGCAGTTCTTC.

This clonotype was counted only a few times. The chain joins TRBV4-3 to TRBJ2-5; the match to TRBD2 covers 11 bases. J gave up 5 bases and V 3 bases, and 5 bases lay outside the gene matches. The CDR3 loop spans 15 amino acids. The V gene's germline CDR1 is LGHNA and CDR2 YSLEER. CDR3 sequence reads: CASSHLASGGETQYF. CDR3 nucleotide sequence: TGCGCCAGCAGCCACCTCGCTAGCGGGGGGGAGACCCAGTACTTC.

The chain employs TRBV7-6 and TRBJ2-1, with 7 bases fitting TRBD2. Germline V lookup: CDR1 SGHVS, CDR2 FNYEAQ. The CDR3 is made up of 16 amino acids. V gave up 4 bases and J gave up 5 bases; unmatched junction bases: 11. In DNA form, the CDR3 reads TGTGCCAGCAGCTGGGGGGGGTCACCGGGCCACAATGAGCAGTTCTTC. This gives the protein CASSWGGSPGHNEQFF.

This clonotype has a count of ten or more. The chain uses TRBV5-1 and TRBJ1-3; D remains ambiguous. Trimming cost V 2 bases and J 0 bases, with 12 bases left between them. The germline CDR1 and CDR2 sequences are SGHRS and YFSETQ. CDR3 size: 16 residues. The CDR3 is CASSFRAGLSGNTIYF. CDR3 bases: TGCGCCAGCAGCTTTCGGGCAGGCCTCTCTGGAAACACCATATATTTT.

The J gene is TRBJ1-6, the V gene TRBV20-1; D unresolved. CDR1 is DFQATT and CDR2 is SNEGSKA in the germline V gene (reference sequence). V dropped 3 bases and J dropped 3 bases, with 12 bases sitting between them. This CDR3 contains 15 residues. CDR3 sequence reads: CSASGPLIYNSPLHF. CDR3 coding DNA: TGCAGTGCTAGCGGGCCGTTAATCTATAATTCACCCCTCCACTTT.

This clonotype was seen many times. This rearrangement joins TRBV13 to TRBJ2-7; D possibly matches TRBD1 or TRBD2 (7 bases each). The germline V and J ends were trimmed by 6 bases and 2 bases, with 14 bases remaining between them. The CDR3 is 14 residues long. CDR1 PRHDT and CDR2 FYEKMQ come from the germline V gene (reference sequence). CDR3 nucleotides: TGTGCCAGCAGAAAGACAGGGAGGGCCTACGAGCAGTACTTC. Translating gives CASRKTGRAYEQYF. The full variable domain, rest sourced from reference TRBV13 and TRBJ2-7, is AAGVIQSPRHLIKEKRETATLKCYPIPRHDTVYWYQQGPGQDPQFLISFYEKMQSDKGSIPDRFSAQQFSDYHSELNMSSLELGDSALYFCASRKTGRAYEQYFGPGTRLTVT.

This clonotype has more than one count but fewer than ten. The chain carries TRBV7-9 and TRBJ2-1, with 9 nucleotides matching TRBD2. This CDR3 contains 17 residues. The ends lost 5 bases at V and 4 bases at J; junction bases unmatched: 12. In germline, CDR1 is SEHNR, CDR2 FQNEAQ (reference sequence). The CDR3 coding sequence is TGTGCCAGCAGCCCTCGGACTAGCGCCCTACTTTACAATGAGCAGTTCTTC. Its protein product is CASSPRTSALLYNEQFF.

This clonotype was counted a few times. J is TRBJ2-7 and V is TRBV7-3; 11 nucleotides line up with TRBD1. The CDR3 length is 18 residues. In germline, CDR1 is SGHTA, CDR2 FQGTGA. V lost 4 bases to trimming and J lost 5 bases; unmatched junction nucleotides: 16. CDR3 in amino acids: CASSSIGQLGQGADEQYF. As DNA, the CDR3 is TGTGCCAGCAGCTCGATAGGCCAGCTAGGACAGGGGGCGGACGAGCAGTACTTC.

The chain links TRBV5-1 to TRBJ1-1; D remains ambiguous. Germline V gene lookup returns CDR1 SGHRS and CDR2 YFSETQ. The ends were cut back, 1 base at V and 1 base at J, with 14 bases in the middle. CDR3 length equals 16 residues. The CDR3 nucleotides read TGCGCCAGCAGCTTGCCGCGGATCGGGCCGAACACTGAAGCTTTCTTT. Translated, it gives CASSLPRIGPNTEAFF.

This sequence joins TRBV29-1 and TRBJ1-1; D gene uncertain. Germline CDR1 reads SQVTM; CDR2 reads ANQGSEA. The CDR3 contains 15 residues. V was clipped by 2 bases and J by 6 bases, with 19 bases between them. Here the CDR3 DNA reads TGCAGCGTTGAAAACCCGTCGTTCGGTTTTTCTGAAGCTTTCTTT. Translated, it gives CSVENPSFGFSEAFF.

In its sample, this clonotype was seen a few times. V and J are TRBV19 and TRBJ2-1; TRBD2 matches at 10 bases. CDR1 and CDR2 from the germline V gene are LNHDA and SQIVND (reference sequence). The CDR3 covers 14 residues. V shed 2 bases and J 8 bases; nucleotides not matched to a gene: 3. The CDR3 loop reads CASSILAGADEQFF. In DNA form, the CDR3 reads TGTGCCAGTAGTATACTAGCGGGAGCCGATGAGCAGTTCTTC.

This clonotype appeared many times. The V gene is TRBV6-5, the J gene TRBJ2-1; TRBD2 matches at 8 bases. CDR3 size: 14 residues. Germline CDR1 is MNHEY and CDR2 is SVGAGI. V was pared by 4 bases and J by 8 bases, with 7 bases of the junction left unmatched. The CDR3 is CASSFLAGTDEQFF. The CDR3 DNA sequence: TGTGCCAGCAGTTTTTTAGCGGGAACGGATGAGCAGTTCTTC.

V is TRBV5-1 and J is TRBJ1-1; D is unclear. In germline, CDR1 is SGHRS, CDR2 YFSETQ. V was pared by 2 bases and J by 2 bases, with 7 bases between. The CDR3 sequence is 13 residues long. The CDR3: CASSFWANTEAFF. DNA of the CDR3: TGCGCCAGCAGCTTTTGGGCAAACACTGAAGCTTTCTTT. The full variable domain, rest sourced from reference TRBV5-1 and TRBJ1-1, is KAGVTQTPRYLIKTRGQQVTLSCSPISGHRSVSWYQQTPGQGLQFLFEYFSETQRNKGNFPGRFSGRQFSNSRSEMNVSTLELGDSALYLCASSFWANTEAFFGQGTRLTVV.

The chain combines TRBV27 with TRBJ2-2; D remains ambiguous. The germline CDR1 and CDR2 sequences are MNHEY and SMNVEV (reference sequence). The CDR3 loop spans 12 amino acids. Trimming removed 6 bases from V and 5 bases from J, with 7 bases in between. The CDR3, as DNA: TGTGCCAGCAGAGATGGTACCGGGGAGCTGTTTTTT. This sequence encodes CASRDGTGELFF.

This sequence joins TRBV20-1 and TRBJ2-6; D may be TRBD2 (5 bases). The CDR3 is 17 amino acids. V lost 0 bases and J 4 bases, leaving 16 bases between the germline ends. Germline CDR1 DFQATT, CDR2 SNEGSKA (reference sequence). The DNA for the CDR3 is TGCAGTGCTAGAGACCACATCCGGGGTACCGGGGCCAACGTCCTGACTTTC. Its translation: CSARDHIRGTGANVLTF.

The chain recombines TRBV20-1 with TRBJ2-1, with D possibly being TRBD2 (6 bases). Per germline, CDR1 DFQATT and CDR2 SNEGSKA (reference sequence). The V end lost 0 bases, the J end lost 3 bases, and 12 bases lay between the germline ends. CDR3 size: 15 residues. The CDR3 sequence is CSARDLASVYNEQFF. The DNA of the CDR3 is TGCAGTGCTAGAGATCTCGCTAGCGTCTACAATGAGCAGTTCTTC.

This clonotype was recorded a few times. The CDR3 DNA follows: TGTGCCAGCAGCTTCCCCCGTACCGTAGCGGGAGCAGGGAACAATGAGCAGTTCTTC. Its protein product is CASSFPRTVAGAGNNEQFF. This chain links TRBV7-8 with TRBJ2-1; TRBD2 matches at 9 bases. V lost 3 bases to trimming and J lost 5 bases; unmatched junction nucleotides: 17. This CDR3 region has 19 residues. Germline CDR1 and CDR2: SGHVS and FQNEAQ.

This clonotype occurred a few times. This chain joins TRBV5-1 and TRBJ1-1; D not certain. V was trimmed by 4 bases and J by 5 bases, leaving 12 bases between them. CDR3 length equals 13 residues. Germline V CDR1 and CDR2: SGHRS, YFSETQ. The CDR3 protein is CASSHYGDTEAFF. CDR3 coding DNA: TGCGCCAGCAGCCACTATGGGGATACTGAAGCTTTCTTT.

This clonotype showed up just a few times. The CDR3 loop reads CASRGDTPYGYTF. CDR3 sequence (DNA): TGTGCCAGCAGAGGGGATACTCCCTATGGCTACACCTTC. The V gene is TRBV6-1, the J gene TRBJ1-2; D perhaps matches TRBD1 (5 bases). V was shortened by 6 bases and J by 4 bases, with 12 bases between the two germline ends. Per the germline V gene, CDR1 is MNHNS and CDR2 is SASEGT. This CDR3 has 13 amino acids.